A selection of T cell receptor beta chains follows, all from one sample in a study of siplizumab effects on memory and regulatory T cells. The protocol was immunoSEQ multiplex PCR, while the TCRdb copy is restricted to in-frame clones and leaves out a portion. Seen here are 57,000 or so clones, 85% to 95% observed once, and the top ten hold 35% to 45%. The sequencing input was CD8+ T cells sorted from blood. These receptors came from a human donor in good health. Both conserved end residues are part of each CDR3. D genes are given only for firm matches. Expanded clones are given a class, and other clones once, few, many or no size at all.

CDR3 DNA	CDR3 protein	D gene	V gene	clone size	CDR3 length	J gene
TGTGCCAGCAGGTTTGGGACCGAGCAGTTCTTC	CASRFGTEQFF	-	TRBV2	-	11	TRBJ2-1
TGTGCCTGGAGTGGACCTGAAGCTTTCTTT	CAWSGPEAFF	-	TRBV30	-	10	TRBJ1-1
TGTGCCAGCTCGAACCCGGGCAGTTCCTACGAGCAGTACTTC	CASSNPGSSYEQYF	-	TRBV18	-	14	TRBJ2-7
TGTGCCAGCAGCCAGCTCACCACCGGGACGGAGGCTTTCTTT	CASSQLTTGTEAFF	-	TRBV4-2	once	14	TRBJ1-1
TGTGCCAGCAGTGGGGGGGAAGGAAATGGCTACACCTTC	CASSGGEGNGYTF	-	TRBV6-5	-	13	TRBJ1-2
TGTGCCAGCAGCTCCCGGGGGGGTTTAGGTGAGCAGTTCTTC	CASSSRGGLGEQFF	TRBD2	TRBV7-8	-	14	TRBJ2-1
TGTGCCAGTAGACAGGGGAGGGGGACCTATGAAGCTTTCTTT	CASRQGRGTYEAFF	TRBD1	TRBV19	-	14	TRBJ1-1
TGTGCCAGCAGTACCCGGGCCTCGGACGCAGATACGCAGTATTTT	CASSTRASDADTQYF	-	TRBV2	-	15	TRBJ2-3
TGTGCCACCAGCAGAGATCTTGGGGTCCAGCCCCAGCATTTT	CATSRDLGVQPQHF	-	TRBV15	-	14	TRBJ1-5
TGTGCCAGCAGTTCCCCCCCGACAGTTAATCAGCCCCAGCATTTT	CASSSPPTVNQPQHF	-	TRBV28	-	15	TRBJ1-5
TGTGCCAGCAGTACCGGGGGCTTGTACGAGCAGTACTTC	CASSTGGLYEQYF	-	TRBV25-1	-	13	TRBJ2-7
TGTGCCTGGAGCCCCCCGGGGGGGCGAAGTACGCAGTATTTT	CAWSPPGGRSTQYF	TRBD2	TRBV30	-	14	TRBJ2-3
TGCGCCAGCAGCCAAGACCTGAGGGCAGATACGCAGTATTTT	CASSQDLRADTQYF	-	TRBV4-3	-	14	TRBJ2-3
TGTGCCTGGAGTTCCCAGGGGCGGAATGAGCAGTTCTTC	CAWSSQGRNEQFF	-	TRBV30	-	13	TRBJ2-1
TGTGCCAGCAGCTTACTTCCGGAGAATGGCTACACCTTC	CASSLLPENGYTF	-	TRBV7-6	once	13	TRBJ1-2
TGCAGCGTTGAGGGTCTAGACCCCTACAATGAGCAGTTCTTC	CSVEGLDPYNEQFF	-	TRBV29-1	-	14	TRBJ2-1
TGTGCCAGCGGGAGTCGAGACCTAGCTGAAGCTTTCTTT	CASGSRDLAEAFF	-	TRBV2	-	13	TRBJ1-1
TGTGCCAGCAGTTGGACAGGGGAAAGCAATCAGCCCCAGCATTTT	CASSWTGESNQPQHF	TRBD1	TRBV28	-	15	TRBJ1-5
TGCGCCAGCAGCTCAACAGGGGGCCGAACCGGGGAGCTGTTTTTT	CASSSTGGRTGELFF	TRBD1	TRBV5-1	once	15	TRBJ2-2
TGTGCTAGCAGCTTAGCGGGACCAAACACCGGGGAGCTGTTTTTT	CASSLAGPNTGELFF	TRBD2	TRBV7-7	-	15	TRBJ2-2
TGTGCCAGCAGCGAGACGATTGCTGGGGCCAACGTCCTGACTTTC	CASSETIAGANVLTF	-	TRBV7-8	-	15	TRBJ2-6
TGCAGTGCTACACAGGGCGAGCAGTACTTC	CSATQGEQYF	-	TRBV20-1	-	10	TRBJ2-7
TGTGCCAGCAGTTACCGGATTTCTTTTGAAAAACTGTTTTTT	CASSYRISFEKLFF	-	TRBV6-6	once	14	TRBJ1-4
TGCGCCAGCAGCCGACAGCTAGGAATGAACACTGAAGCTTTCTTT	CASSRQLGMNTEAFF	-	TRBV5-1	-	15	TRBJ1-1
TGTGCCAGCAGTTCCCCGAGGGAAGCGGGACAAGAGACCCAGTACTTC	CASSSPREAGQETQYF	TRBD2	TRBV7-6	-	16	TRBJ2-5
TGTGCCAGTAGCCCGGACTTTGTGGACTATGGCTACACCTTC	CASSPDFVDYGYTF	-	TRBV19	-	14	TRBJ1-2
TGTGCCAGCAGCCAAGCGGGTAGGATCTACGAGCAGTACTTC	CASSQAGRIYEQYF	-	TRBV4-2	once	14	TRBJ2-7
TGTGCCAGCAGCTTAGGGGAAAGCTATGGCTACACCTTC	CASSLGESYGYTF	-	TRBV5-6	-	13	TRBJ1-2
TGTGCCAGCAGCGGACTGACTAGCGGGGCCTACAATGAGCAGTTCTTC	CASSGLTSGAYNEQFF	TRBD2	TRBV9	-	16	TRBJ2-1
TGTGCCAGCAGTGAAGCGATTAGCCGCAATGAGCAGTTCTTC	CASSEAISRNEQFF	-	TRBV2	-	14	TRBJ2-1
TGTGCCAGCAGCGCTACTCCGACAGGGGGTGACACAGATACGCAGTATTTT	CASSATPTGGDTDTQYF	TRBD1	TRBV7-3	-	17	TRBJ2-3
TGTGCCAGCAGCTTCTCGGACAGACAACCCTCGGGTGAGCAGTACTTC	CASSFSDRQPSGEQYF	-	TRBV7-9	-	16	TRBJ2-7
TGTGCCAGCAGCGGCTCGCGGGAGTTCGGGGAGCTGTTTTTT	CASSGSREFGELFF	TRBD2	TRBV6-4	-	14	TRBJ2-2
TGTGCCACCAGCAGGCCGGGACAGGGGGCTTCGGGGGCCAACGTCCTGACTTTC	CATSRPGQGASGANVLTF	TRBD1	TRBV15	-	18	TRBJ2-6
TGTGCCAGCAGACCACCCTCGGGACAGGGGGCGTTACGATACGAGCAGTACTTC	CASRPPSGQGALRYEQYF	TRBD1	TRBV28	-	18	TRBJ2-7
TGTGCCAGCAGCACCAGCACAGATACGCAGTATTTT	CASSTSTDTQYF	-	TRBV7-6	-	12	TRBJ2-3
TGTGCCAGCAGTTTACTGGGGGGTACCTACGAGCAGTACTTC	CASSLLGGTYEQYF	-	TRBV28	-	14	TRBJ2-7
TGTGCCAGCAGCTTACTTCCACTGGGGAGCACAGATACGCAGTATTTT	CASSLLPLGSTDTQYF	-	TRBV11-2	-	16	TRBJ2-3
TGTGCCAGCAGCTTAGTTCTTCGGGTGAACACTGAAGCTTTCTTT	CASSLVLRVNTEAFF	-	TRBV7-9	-	15	TRBJ1-1
TGTGCCAGCAGCGTAGGACTAGCGGTATACAACAATGAGCAGTTCTTC	CASSVGLAVYNNEQFF	TRBD2	TRBV9	-	16	TRBJ2-1
TGTGCCAGCAGCGCTACCGGTTATGCAACTAATGAAAAACTGTTTTTT	CASSATGYATNEKLFF	-	TRBV2	-	16	TRBJ1-4
TGTGCCAGCAGCGTAGCGATAGGTGCGGCCAGGGGGGATCGAAATGAGCAGTTCTTC	CASSVAIGAARGDRNEQFF	-	TRBV9	-	19	TRBJ2-1
TGTGCCAGCAGCCGGACAGGGGTAAGGGTCTACGAGCAGTACTTC	CASSRTGVRVYEQYF	TRBD1	TRBV14	-	15	TRBJ2-7
TGTGCCAGCAGCTTAGATCCAGTCGCCACCCACGAGCAGTACTTC	CASSLDPVATHEQYF	-	TRBV11-2	-	15	TRBJ2-7
TGTGCCACCAGCAGAGGGCGGGGGCCAGATACGCAGTATTTT	CATSRGRGPDTQYF	-	TRBV15	once	14	TRBJ2-3
TGCAGCGTTGAGTTTCAGGGACTAGCGGGTTTTTCGTCCTACAATGAGCAGTTCTTC	CSVEFQGLAGFSSYNEQFF	TRBD2	TRBV29-1	-	19	TRBJ2-1